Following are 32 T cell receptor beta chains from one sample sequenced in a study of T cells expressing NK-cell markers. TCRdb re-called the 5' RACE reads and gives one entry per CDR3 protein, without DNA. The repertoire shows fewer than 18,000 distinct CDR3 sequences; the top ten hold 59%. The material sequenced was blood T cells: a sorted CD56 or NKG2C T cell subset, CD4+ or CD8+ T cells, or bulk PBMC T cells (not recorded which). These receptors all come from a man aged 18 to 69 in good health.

CDR3 protein: CASSLEVSGGYTF. The chain carries TRBV5-1 and TRBJ1-2. Germline V gives CDR1 SGHRS, CDR2 YFSETQ. CDR3 length equals 13 residues. Full variable domain (missing parts from reference TRBV5-1 and TRBJ1-2): KAGVTQTPRYLIKTRGQQVTLSCSPISGHRSVSWYQQTPGQGLQFLFEYFSETQRNKGNFPGRFSGRQFSNSRSEMNVSTLELGDSALYLCASSLEVSGGYTFGSGTRLTVV.

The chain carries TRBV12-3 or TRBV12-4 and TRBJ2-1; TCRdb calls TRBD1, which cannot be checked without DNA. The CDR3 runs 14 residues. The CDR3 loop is CASSPRSGGNEQFF.

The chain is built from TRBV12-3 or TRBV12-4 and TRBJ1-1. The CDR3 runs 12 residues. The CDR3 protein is CASSFGHTEAFF.

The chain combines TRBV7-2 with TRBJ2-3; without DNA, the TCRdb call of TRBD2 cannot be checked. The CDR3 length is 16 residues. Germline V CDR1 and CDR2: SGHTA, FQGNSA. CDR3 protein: CASSLRLAGGRDTQYF.

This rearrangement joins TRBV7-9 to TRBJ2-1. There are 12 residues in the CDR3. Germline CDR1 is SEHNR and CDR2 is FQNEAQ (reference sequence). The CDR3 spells CASSSFYNEQFF.

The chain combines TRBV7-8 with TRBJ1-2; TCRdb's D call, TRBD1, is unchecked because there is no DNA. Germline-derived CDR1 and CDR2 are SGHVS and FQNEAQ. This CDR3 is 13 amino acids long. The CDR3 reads CASSEGQNYGYTF.

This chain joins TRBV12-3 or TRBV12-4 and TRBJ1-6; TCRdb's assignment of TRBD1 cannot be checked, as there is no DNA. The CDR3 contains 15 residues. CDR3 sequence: CASSPTGFANSPLHF.

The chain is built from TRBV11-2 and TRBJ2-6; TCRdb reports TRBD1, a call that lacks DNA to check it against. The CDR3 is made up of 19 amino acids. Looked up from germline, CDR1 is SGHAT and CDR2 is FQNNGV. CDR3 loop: CASSIRRQGRYSGANVLTF. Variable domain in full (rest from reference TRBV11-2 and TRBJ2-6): EAGVAQSPRYKIIEKRQSVAFWCNPISGHATLYWYQQILGQGPKLLIQFQNNGVVDDSQLPKDRFSAERLKGVDSTLKIQPAKLEDSAVYLCASSIRRQGRYSGANVLTFGAGSRLTVL.

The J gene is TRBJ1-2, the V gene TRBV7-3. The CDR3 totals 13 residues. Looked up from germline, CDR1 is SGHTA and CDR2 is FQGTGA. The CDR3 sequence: CASSLGQEYGYTF.

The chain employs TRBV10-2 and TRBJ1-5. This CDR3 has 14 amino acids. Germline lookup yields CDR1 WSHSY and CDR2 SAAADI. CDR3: CASSEGNGNQPQHF.

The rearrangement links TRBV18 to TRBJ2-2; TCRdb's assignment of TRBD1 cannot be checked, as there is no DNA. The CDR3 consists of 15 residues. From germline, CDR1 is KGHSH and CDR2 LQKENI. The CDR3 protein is CASSEGDQYTGELFF. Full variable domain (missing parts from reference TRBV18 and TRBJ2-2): NAGVMQNPRHLVRRRGQEARLRCSPMKGHSHVYWYRQLPEEGLKFMVYLQKENIIDESGMPKERFSAEFPKEGPSILRIQQVVRGDSAAYFCASSEGDQYTGELFFGEGSRLTVL.

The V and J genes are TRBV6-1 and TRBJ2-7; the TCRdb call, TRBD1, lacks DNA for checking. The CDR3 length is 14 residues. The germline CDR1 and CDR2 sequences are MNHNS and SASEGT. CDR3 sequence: CASSLRQIRGEQYF.

This CDR3 is CSARKPEGLNTEAFF. V and J are TRBV20-1 and TRBJ1-1; TCRdb outputs TRBD1, but without DNA this stays unchecked. The CDR3 has 15 residues. The germline CDR1 and CDR2 sequences are DFQATT and SNEGSKA (reference sequence).

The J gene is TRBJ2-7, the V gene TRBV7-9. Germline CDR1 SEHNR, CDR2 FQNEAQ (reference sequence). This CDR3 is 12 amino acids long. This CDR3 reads CASSLSGLEQYF.

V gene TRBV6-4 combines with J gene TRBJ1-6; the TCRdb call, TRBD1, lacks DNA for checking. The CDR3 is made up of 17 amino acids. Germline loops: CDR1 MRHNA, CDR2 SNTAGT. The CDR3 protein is CASSVQGRNSYNSPLHF.

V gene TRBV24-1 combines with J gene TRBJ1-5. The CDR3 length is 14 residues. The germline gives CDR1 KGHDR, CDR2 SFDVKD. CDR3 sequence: CATSDSDSDQPQHF.

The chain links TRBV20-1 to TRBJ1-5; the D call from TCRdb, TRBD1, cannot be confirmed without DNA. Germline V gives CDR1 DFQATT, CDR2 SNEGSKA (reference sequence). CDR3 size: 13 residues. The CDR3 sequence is CSATGGANQPQHF.

The CDR3 protein is CASSLQVQETQYF. J is TRBJ2-5 and V is TRBV7-2. The CDR3 length is 13 residues. The germline CDR1 and CDR2 sequences are SGHTA and FQGNSA. The whole variable domain, filled in from reference TRBV7-2 and TRBJ2-5, reads GAGVSQSPSNKVTEKGKDVELRCDPISGHTALYWYRQSLGQGLEFLIYFQGNSAPDKSGLPSDRFSAERTGGSVSTLTIQRTQQEDSAVYLCASSLQVQETQYFGPGTRLLVL.

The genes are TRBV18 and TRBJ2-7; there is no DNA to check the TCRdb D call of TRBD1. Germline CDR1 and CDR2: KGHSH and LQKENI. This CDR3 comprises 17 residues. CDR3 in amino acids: CASSPSARGSKRYEQYF.

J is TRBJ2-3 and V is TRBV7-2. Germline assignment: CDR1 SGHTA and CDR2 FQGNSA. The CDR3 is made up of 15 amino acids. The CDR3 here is CASSLADLNTDTQYF.

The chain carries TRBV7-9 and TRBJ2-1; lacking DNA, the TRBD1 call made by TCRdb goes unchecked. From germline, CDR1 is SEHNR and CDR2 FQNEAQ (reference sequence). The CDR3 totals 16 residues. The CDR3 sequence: CASSQGRFFPAGKQFF.

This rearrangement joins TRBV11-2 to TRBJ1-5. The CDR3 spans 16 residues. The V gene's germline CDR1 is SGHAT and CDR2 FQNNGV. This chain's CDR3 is CASSWHRGNSNQPQHF.

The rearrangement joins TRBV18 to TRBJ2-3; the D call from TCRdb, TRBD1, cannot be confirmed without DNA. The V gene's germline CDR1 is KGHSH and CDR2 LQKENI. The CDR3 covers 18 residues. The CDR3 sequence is CASSPAVGDASSADTQYF.

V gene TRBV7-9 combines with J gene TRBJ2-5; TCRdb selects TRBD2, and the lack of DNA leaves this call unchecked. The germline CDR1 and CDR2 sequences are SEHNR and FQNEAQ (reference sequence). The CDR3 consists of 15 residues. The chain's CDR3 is CASSSLAGNKETQYF. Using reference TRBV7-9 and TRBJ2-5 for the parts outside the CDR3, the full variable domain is DTGVSQNPRHKITKRGQNVTFRCDPISEHNRLYWYRQTLGQGPEFLTYFQNEAQLEKSRLLSDRFSAERPKGSFSTLEIQRTEQGDSAMYLCASSSLAGNKETQYFGPGTRLLVL.

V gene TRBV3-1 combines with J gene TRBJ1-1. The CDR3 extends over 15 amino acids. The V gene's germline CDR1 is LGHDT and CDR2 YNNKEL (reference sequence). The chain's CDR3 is CASSRSGDLNTEAFF.

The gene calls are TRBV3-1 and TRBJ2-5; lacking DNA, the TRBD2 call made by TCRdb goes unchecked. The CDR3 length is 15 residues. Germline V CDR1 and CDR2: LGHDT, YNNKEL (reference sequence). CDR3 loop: CASGLAGRSGETQYF.

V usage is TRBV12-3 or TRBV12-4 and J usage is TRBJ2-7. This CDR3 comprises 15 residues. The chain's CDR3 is CASSFLGQGSYEQYF.

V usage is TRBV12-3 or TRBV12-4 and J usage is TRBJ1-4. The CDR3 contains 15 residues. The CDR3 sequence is CASRWELGTNEKLFF.

The CDR3 sequence: CASSLAGANVLTF. The chain couples TRBV12-3 or TRBV12-4 to TRBJ2-6. CDR3 length: 13 residues.

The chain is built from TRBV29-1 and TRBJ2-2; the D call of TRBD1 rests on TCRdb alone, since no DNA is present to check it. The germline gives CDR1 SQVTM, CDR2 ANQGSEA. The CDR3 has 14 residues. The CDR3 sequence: CSVVRAANTGELFF.

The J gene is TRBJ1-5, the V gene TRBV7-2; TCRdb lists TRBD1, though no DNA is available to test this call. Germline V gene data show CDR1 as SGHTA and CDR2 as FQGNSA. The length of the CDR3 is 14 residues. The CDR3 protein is CASSLGGLQQPQHF.

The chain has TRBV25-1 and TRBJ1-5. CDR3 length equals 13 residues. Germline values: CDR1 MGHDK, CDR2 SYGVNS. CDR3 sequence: CASSGRSYQPQHF.